This TCR beta chain emerged from a study of cytomegalovirus exposure and HLA in healthy donors. V was trimmed by 1 base and J by 0 bases, leaving 9 bases between them. The CDR3 is made up of 15 amino acids. The germline CDR1 and CDR2 sequences are MNHEY and SMNVEV (reference sequence). Remarks on this clone: Antigen: not known.

Study observations and caveats: A classifier reportedly called cytomegalovirus status with high sensitivity and specificity. Some V segments, TRBV6-2 and TRBV6-3 among them, were indistinguishable and were therefore excluded. A link between a missense DCLRE1C variant and TCR beta V- and J-gene trimming emerged from a later analysis. A later analysis reportedly identified an Asian-associated ancestry cluster as carrying fewer N-insertions than the 666-donor mean.

The primer mix had 60 Vbeta and 13 Jbeta primers. This table comes from immunoSEQ multiplex PCR, and its TCRdb copy is limited to in-frame clones, with some not included. This sample's clone table lists more than 95,000 clones. The origin of this receptor is a man between 25 and 39 years old in good health and CMV-seronegative. Sequencing used PBMCs. V usage is TRBV27 and J usage is TRBJ1-1, with D possibly TRBD1 on 5 matching bases. The CDR3 sequence is CASSLYQDMNTEAFF. For the CDR3, the DNA is TGTGCCAGCAGTTTATATCAGGACATGAACACTGAAGCTTTCTTT.